This note documents a single T cell receptor beta chain sequence. The antigen remains unidentified. This sample stems from a study of T-cell memory formation after mild COVID-19. Whole-study context: Largely donor-specific sequence clusters came from two donors. Study-level findings and limits: Pre-infection memory harbored some responding clones, suggesting cross-reactive memory joined.

Looked up from germline, CDR1 is LGHNA and CDR2 is YNFKEQ. Trimming took 2 bases from V and 6 from J; bases not matched to a gene: 2. This CDR3 is 14 amino acids long. Using its own MiXCR run on the 5' RACE reads, TCRdb lists one record per CDR3 protein. The profile shows approximately 60,000 distinct CDR3 sequences, 9.3% of them singletons. The chain recombines TRBV4-2 with TRBJ2-2; 8 bases fit TRBD2. This clonotype was sampled from a man between 18 and 29 years old who had mild COVID-19 (a few samples of this study predate the infection). Cell type and time point are not known. Sequenced: PBMCs or a T cell subset sorted from them (not recorded which). CDR3: CASSQPGGSGELFF. The CDR3 DNA is TGTGCCAGCAGCCAACCGGGGGGGTCCGGGGAGCTGTTTTTT.